This entry is about one TCR beta chain. The germline CDR1 and CDR2 sequences are LGHNT and FRNRAP. The CDR3 consists of 15 residues. The V and J ends lost 6 bases and 5 bases respectively, with 18 bases between them. The sample is drawn from a study of long-term antiretroviral therapy in people with HIV. immunoSEQ v3.0 was run at survey level. The method was immunoSEQ multiplex PCR; TCRdb's version includes in-frame clones alone and lacks a portion of them. The sample carries tens of thousands of clones, roughly four fifths recorded once. The source of this sequence is a woman under 40 with HIV. Sequencing was performed on unsorted PBMCs, taken 0.2 years after starting antiretroviral therapy. The chain has TRBV12-5 and TRBJ2-3; D may match TRBD1 or TRBD2 (5 bases each). The CDR3: CASGDSVGAGDTQYF. The DNA for the CDR3 is TGTGCTAGTGGGGACTCGGTAGGGGCGGGAGATACGCAGTATTTT. The entire variable domain, with the rest obtained from reference TRBV12-5 and TRBJ2-3, is as follows: DARVTQTPRHKVTEMGQEVTMRCQPILGHNTVFWYRQTMMQGLELLAYFRNRAPLDDSGMPKDRFSAEMPDATLATLKIQPSEPRDSAVYFCASGDSVGAGDTQYFGPGTRLTVL.